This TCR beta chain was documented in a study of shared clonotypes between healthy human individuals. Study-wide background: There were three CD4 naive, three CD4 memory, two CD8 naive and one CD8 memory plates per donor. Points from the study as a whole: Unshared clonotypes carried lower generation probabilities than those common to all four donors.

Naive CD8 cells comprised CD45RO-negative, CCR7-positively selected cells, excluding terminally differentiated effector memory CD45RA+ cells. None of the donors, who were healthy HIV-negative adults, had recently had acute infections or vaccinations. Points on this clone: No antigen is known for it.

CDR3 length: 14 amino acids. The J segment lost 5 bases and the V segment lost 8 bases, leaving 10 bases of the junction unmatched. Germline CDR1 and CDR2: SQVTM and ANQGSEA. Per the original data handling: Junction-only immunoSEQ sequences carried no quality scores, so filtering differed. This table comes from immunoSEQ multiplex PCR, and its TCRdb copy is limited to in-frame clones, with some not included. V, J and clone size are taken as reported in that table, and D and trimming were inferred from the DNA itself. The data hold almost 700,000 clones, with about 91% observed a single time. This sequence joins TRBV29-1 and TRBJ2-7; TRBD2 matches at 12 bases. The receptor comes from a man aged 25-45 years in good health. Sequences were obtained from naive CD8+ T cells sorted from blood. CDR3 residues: CSPRLAGDNHEQYF. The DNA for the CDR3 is TGCAGCCCTAGACTAGCGGGAGATAACCACGAGCAGTACTTC.